The following is a T cell receptor beta chain sequence with its context. Its antigen is currently not known. No clone much larger than this one lies a single base away; base qualities are absent. Library generation was performed with 5' RACE. Reads for this sample came from a NextSeq 500. Unique molecular identifiers were attached to individual cDNA molecules in the TCR library protocol so that sequencing error and PCR bias could be corrected. Sequencing covered both TCR alpha and beta chains, and within each sample the abundances of alpha and beta sequences were tightly co-correlated. In the original analysis: V gene, J gene and CDR3 annotation of TCR sequences was performed with Decombinator V4. Expanded TCRs were defined as changing significantly between any two time points under a Poisson model with p below 0.0001. TCR abundances were normalised to the total number of TCRs sequenced per sample and expressed as counts per million. TRAV1-2 paired with TRAJ12, TRAJ20 or TRAJ33 defined MAIT TCRs, while TRAV10 paired with TRAJ18 defined iNKT TCRs. VDJdb, accessed on 1 November 2021, was searched for TCRs annotated for CMV, EBV and SARS-CoV-2, and TCRs annotated for more than one antigen were excluded. TCRdb itself trimmed the public reads at Q25 with fastp, ran MiXCR and retained productive beta chains. Rows matching on CDR3 protein sequence are summarized as one entry with the most common DNA and genes. The authors' filters were not applied to this entry. Recorded for this sample are 100,000 or so distinct CDR3 sequences; less than 15% of them occurred a single time. The leading ten clones occupy about 6.2% of the sample.

This was a case-control study nested in a cohort of healthcare workers in London, UK, who had nasopharyngeal swab PCR tests and blood samples taken every week. Healthcare workers were enrolled in the week of the UK lockdown, from 23 to 31 March 2020, and were followed every week for up to roughly 15 weeks. CDR1 and CDR2, per the germline V gene, are KGHSH and LQKENI. The germline ends are 9 bases apart after V is trimmed by 2 bases and J by 6 bases. The CDR3, from cysteine to phenylalanine, totals 13 residues. Solely the CDR3 DNA is kept, with 39 bases framed from the first base. The sample comes from a study of early T cells in non-severe SARS-CoV-2 infection listed by TCRdb under 2021. Background on the whole study: TCR sequencing used bulk RNA from unsorted whole blood, so alpha and beta chains could not be paired.

The research as a whole found: VDJdb matching was skewed toward anti-spike CD8 responses, so virus-specific expansions were likely underestimated and private and CD4 specificities were missed.

The receptor's source is an adult who was a healthcare worker with PCR-confirmed SARS-CoV-2 infection or an uninfected control (not recorded which). The sample taken for sequencing was whole blood. The sequence joins TRBV18 to TRBJ2-3; the D gene cannot be named for sure. The DNA sequence reads TGTGCCAGCTCACCAGGCTCGAGGGATACGCAGTATTTT. Its translation reads: CASSPGSRDTQYF.